This T cell receptor (beta chain) was identified in a study of T cells in Graves' hyperthyroidism and ophthalmopathy. The CDR3 covers 14 residues. Germline-derived CDR1 and CDR2 are KGHSH and LQKENI. V gave up 3 bases and J gave up 12 bases, with 18 bases separating them. RNA transcripts gave rise to amplified TCR beta CDR3 regions. Carried out on the TCR CDR3, a first-round RT-PCR used the HTBI primer set. MiXCR, applied by TCRdb to the multiplex PCR reads, yields one record per CDR3 protein. This sample yields a few hundred thousand distinct CDR3 sequences, of which about 15% are seen a single time; about 30% belongs to the top ten. The table lists this clonotype with many counts.

The TCR comes from a woman between 25 and 40 years old with Graves' hyperthyroidism. This rearrangement joins TRBV18 to TRBJ2-1; D perhaps matches TRBD1 (5 bases). The sample consisted of blood. CDR3: CASSPESTVNGQFF. In DNA form, the CDR3 reads TGTGCCAGCTCACCCGAATCGACAGTTAACGGGCAGTTCTTC.